This TCR beta chain was sequenced for a study of CD4 T cells in relation to SARS-CoV-2 and coronaviruses. Across the study: Crossreactive spike epitopes shared across donors were mapped to their HLA restriction. Findings and limits, study-wide: Crossreactivity was assessed only for spike protein, not other viral proteins. The assay detects memory recall responses, not culture-primed primary responses.

Remarks on this clone: The antigen is not known.

There are 13 residues in the CDR3. The V gene end was trimmed by 4 bases and the J gene end by 6 bases; junction bases not matched to a gene: 9. Germline V gene data show CDR1 as SQVTM and CDR2 as ANQGSEA. Sequencing was performed with immunoSEQ multiplex PCR; in TCRdb, only in-frame clones are kept and a portion is missing. The sample lists around 70,000 clones, 80% to 90% occurring once. Before the COVID-19 pandemic, during about 2010-2018, CD4+ T cells were taken from unexposed donors. This sequence joins TRBV29-1 and TRBJ2-7, with 7 nucleotides matching TRBD2. What was sequenced was memory CD4+ T cells from PBMCs. The TCR comes from a human donor in good health. DNA for the CDR3: TGCAGCGTTGGCCTAGCGGCTTCTCGCGAGCAGTACTTC. This translates into CSVGLAASREQYF.